Listed below are T cell receptor beta chains from one sample, sequenced in a study of CD8 T cells in ankylosing spondylitis. TCRdb fed the 5' RACE reads into MiXCR, producing one record per CDR3 protein. The data show some 220,000 distinct CDR3 sequences, 7.3% seen once. Sequencing was done on a sample of blood, either unsorted or a sorted T cell fraction (not recorded which). Source of these receptors: a male donor with ankylosing spondylitis. The CDR3 runs from the conserved cysteine through the conserved F or W. A D gene is named only where the DNA matches it firmly. A row's size may be missing; if present it is once, few, many or a size class.

cdr3_nt cdr3_aa j_call v_call clone_size d_call cdr3_length
TGTGCCACCAGCAGAGTTCAGGCCTATAGCAATCAGCCCCAGCATTTT CATSRVQAYSNQPQHF TRBJ1-5 TRBV15 few . 16
TGCGCCAGCAGCCAATCTTCCGAGGGAACGGGAGAGACCCAGTACTTC CASSQSSEGTGETQYF TRBJ2-5 TRBV4-3 many . 16
TGTGCCAGCAGTTACGTCTTGACAGCAAGCAATCAGCCCCAGCATTTT CASSYVLTASNQPQHF TRBJ1-5 TRBV6-6 . . 16
TGTGCCAGCAGTGAAGGGGCCAGCGCTCAAGAGACCCAGTACTTC CASSEGASAQETQYF TRBJ2-5 TRBV2 few . 15
TGTGCCAGCAGCTCGGGACTAGAATTGTTGACCGGGGAGCTGTTTTTT CASSSGLELLTGELFF TRBJ2-2 TRBV7-9 . TRBD2 16
TGTGCCAGCAGTTTGGGTGGGTCAGTCACCGGGGAGCTGTTTTTT CASSLGGSVTGELFF TRBJ2-2 TRBV12-3/TRBV12-4 many . 15
TGCGCCAGCAGCCAAGGGTTGGGTAGCGCCAATGAGCAGTTCTTC CASSQGLGSANEQFF TRBJ2-1 TRBV4-1 many . 15
TGTGCCAGCAGTGTTTCGGGGCGTAACACCGGGGAGCTGTTTTTT CASSVSGRNTGELFF TRBJ2-2 TRBV7-9 many . 15
TGTGCCTGGAGTGTACAGGGAGATCAGCCCCAGCATTTT CAWSVQGDQPQHF TRBJ1-5 TRBV30 many . 13
TGCAGCGTCTACGGGACAGGGGAGTCCTACAATGAGCAGTTCTTC CSVYGTGESYNEQFF TRBJ2-1 TRBV29-1 many TRBD1 15
TGTGCCAGCAGCTACCACAGGGACACTGAAGCTTTCTTT CASSYHRDTEAFF TRBJ1-1 TRBV12-3/TRBV12-4 . . 13
TGCAGCGCGGCGGGTGGATTAACCGGGGAGCTGTTTTTT CSAAGGLTGELFF TRBJ2-2 TRBV29-1 many . 13
TGCAGTGCTAGACTAAGGGGAAACACCATATATTTT CSARLRGNTIYF TRBJ1-3 TRBV20-1 many . 12
TGTGCCAGCAGCTTAGATAGTGAGACCCAGTACTTC CASSLDSETQYF TRBJ2-5 TRBV7-3 many . 12
TGCAGCGTTGAAGATTGGGAGAACACTGAAGCTTTCTTT CSVEDWENTEAFF TRBJ1-1 TRBV29-1 many . 13